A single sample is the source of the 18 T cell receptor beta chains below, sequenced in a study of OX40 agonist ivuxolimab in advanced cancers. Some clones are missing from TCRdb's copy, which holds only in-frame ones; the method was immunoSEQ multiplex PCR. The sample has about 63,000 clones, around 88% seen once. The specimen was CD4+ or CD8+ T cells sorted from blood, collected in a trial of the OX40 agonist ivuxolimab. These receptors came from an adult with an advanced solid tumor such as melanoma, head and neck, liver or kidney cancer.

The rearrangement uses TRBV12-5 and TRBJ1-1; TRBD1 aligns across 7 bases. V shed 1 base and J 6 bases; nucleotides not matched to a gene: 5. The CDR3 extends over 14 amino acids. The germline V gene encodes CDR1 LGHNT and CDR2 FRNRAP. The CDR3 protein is CASGLADREAEAFF. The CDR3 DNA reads TGTGCTAGTGGTTTGGCCGACAGGGAGGCTGAAGCTTTCTTT.

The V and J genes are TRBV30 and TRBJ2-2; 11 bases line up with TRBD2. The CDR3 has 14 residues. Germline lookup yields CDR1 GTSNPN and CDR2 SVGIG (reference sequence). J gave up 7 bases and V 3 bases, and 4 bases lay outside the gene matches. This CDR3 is CAWRTSGIYGELFF. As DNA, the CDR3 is TGTGCCTGGAGGACTAGCGGGATCTACGGGGAGCTGTTTTTT.

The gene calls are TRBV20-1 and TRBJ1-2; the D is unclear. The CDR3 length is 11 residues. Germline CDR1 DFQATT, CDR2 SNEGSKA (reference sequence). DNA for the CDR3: TGCAGCCCGGCGGCCTCAGATGGCTACACCTTC. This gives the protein CSPAASDGYTF.

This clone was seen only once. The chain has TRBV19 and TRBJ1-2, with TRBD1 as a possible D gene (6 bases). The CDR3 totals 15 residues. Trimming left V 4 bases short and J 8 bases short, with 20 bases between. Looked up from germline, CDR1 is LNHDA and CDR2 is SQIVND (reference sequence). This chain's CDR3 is CASSTAGAEGGGYTF. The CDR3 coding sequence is TGTGCCAGTAGTACGGCAGGGGCTGAAGGAGGCGGCTACACCTTC.

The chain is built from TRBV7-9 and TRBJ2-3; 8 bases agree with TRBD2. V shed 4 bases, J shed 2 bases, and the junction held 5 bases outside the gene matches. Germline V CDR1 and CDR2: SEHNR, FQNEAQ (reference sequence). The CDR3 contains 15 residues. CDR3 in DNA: TGTGCCAGCAGCTCAGCGGGAGTGTACACAGATACGCAGTATTTT. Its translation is CASSSAGVYTDTQYF.

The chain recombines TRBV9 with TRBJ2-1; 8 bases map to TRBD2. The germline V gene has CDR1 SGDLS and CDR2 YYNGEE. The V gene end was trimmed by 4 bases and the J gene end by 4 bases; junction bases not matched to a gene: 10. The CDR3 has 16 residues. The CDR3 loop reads CASSPRLATSYNEQFF. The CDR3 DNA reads TGTGCCAGCAGCCCCCGACTAGCGACTTCTTACAATGAGCAGTTCTTC.

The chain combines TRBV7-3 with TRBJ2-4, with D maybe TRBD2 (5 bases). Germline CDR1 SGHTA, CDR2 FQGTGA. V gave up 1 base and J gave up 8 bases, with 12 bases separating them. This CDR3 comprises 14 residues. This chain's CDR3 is CASSLKPGLDIQYF. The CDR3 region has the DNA TGTGCCAGCAGCTTAAAACCGGGGTTAGACATTCAGTACTTC.

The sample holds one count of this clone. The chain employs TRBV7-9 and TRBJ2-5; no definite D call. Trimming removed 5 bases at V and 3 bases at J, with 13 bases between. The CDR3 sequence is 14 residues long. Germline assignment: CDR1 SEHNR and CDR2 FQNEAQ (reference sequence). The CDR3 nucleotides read TGTGCCAGCAGCCAACACCTCATTGAAGAGACCCAGTACTTC. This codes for CASSQHLIEETQYF.

The DNA of the CDR3 is TGTGCCAGCAGGGATACAACAGCCTACGAGCAGTACTTC. As protein: CASRDTTAYEQYF. V and J are TRBV6-5 and TRBJ2-7; D is ambiguous. This CDR3 is built from 13 residues. CDR1 and CDR2 (germline): MNHEY, SVGAGI. V was cut by 6 bases and J by 2 bases, with 11 bases left in between.

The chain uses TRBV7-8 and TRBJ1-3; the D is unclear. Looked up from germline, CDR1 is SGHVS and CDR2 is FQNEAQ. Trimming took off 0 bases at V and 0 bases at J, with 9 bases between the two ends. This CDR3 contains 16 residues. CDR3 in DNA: TGTGCCAGCAGCTTAGCCGGACTCCTCTCTGGAAACACCATATATTTT. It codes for CASSLAGLLSGNTIYF.

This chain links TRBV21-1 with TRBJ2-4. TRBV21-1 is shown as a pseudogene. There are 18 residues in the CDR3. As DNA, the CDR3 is TGTGCCAGCAGCAAAGGGGGGAGACGACAGACGGCCAAAAACATTCAGTACTTC. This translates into CASSKGGRRQTAKNIQYF.

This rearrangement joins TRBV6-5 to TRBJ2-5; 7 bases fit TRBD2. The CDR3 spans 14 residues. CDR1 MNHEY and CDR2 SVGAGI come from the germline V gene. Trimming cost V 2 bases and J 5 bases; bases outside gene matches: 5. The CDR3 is CASSYGGVVETQYF. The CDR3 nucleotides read TGTGCCAGCAGTTACGGGGGGGTCGTGGAGACCCAGTACTTC.

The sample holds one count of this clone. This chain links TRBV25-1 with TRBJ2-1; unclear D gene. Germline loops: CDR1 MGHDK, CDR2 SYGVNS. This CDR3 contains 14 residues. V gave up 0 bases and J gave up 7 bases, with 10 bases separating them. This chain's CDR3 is CASSEYPHSNEQFF. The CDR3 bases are TGTGCCAGCAGTGAATATCCCCACAGTAATGAGCAGTTCTTC.

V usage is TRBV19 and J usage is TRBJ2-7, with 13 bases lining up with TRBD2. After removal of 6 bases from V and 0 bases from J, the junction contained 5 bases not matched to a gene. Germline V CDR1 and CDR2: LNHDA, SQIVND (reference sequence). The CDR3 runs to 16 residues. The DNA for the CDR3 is TGTGCCAGTAGCCGGACTAGCGGGAGCTACTCCTACGAGCAGTACTTC. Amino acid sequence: CASSRTSGSYSYEQYF. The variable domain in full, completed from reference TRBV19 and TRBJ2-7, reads DGGITQSPKYLFRKEGQNVTLSCEQNLNHDAMYWYRQDPGQGLRLIYYSQIVNDFQKGDIAEGYSVSREKKESFPLTVTSAQKNPTAFYLCASSRTSGSYSYEQYFGPGTRLTVT.

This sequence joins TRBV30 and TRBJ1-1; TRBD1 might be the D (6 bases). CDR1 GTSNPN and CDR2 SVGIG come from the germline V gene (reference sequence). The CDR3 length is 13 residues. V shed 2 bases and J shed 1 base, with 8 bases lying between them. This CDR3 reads CAWSRGANTEAFF. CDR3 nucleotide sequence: TGTGCCTGGAGTCGGGGGGCGAACACTGAAGCTTTCTTT.

CDR3 bases: TGTGCCAGCGCGACAGGGGTTGGTCAGCCCCAGCATTTT. Protein product: CASATGVGQPQHF. V is TRBV6-1 and J is TRBJ1-5; TRBD1 agrees at 8 bases. V trimming: 8 bases; J trimming: 6 bases; junction bases outside the gene matches: 6. Germline V gives CDR1 MNHNS, CDR2 SASEGT. This CDR3 has 13 amino acids.

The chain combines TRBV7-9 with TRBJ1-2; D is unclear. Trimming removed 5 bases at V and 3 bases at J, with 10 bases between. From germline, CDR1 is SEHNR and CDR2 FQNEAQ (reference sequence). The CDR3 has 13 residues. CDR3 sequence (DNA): TGTGCCAGCAGCCGGAGTCTTGACTATGGCTACACCTTC. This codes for CASSRSLDYGYTF.

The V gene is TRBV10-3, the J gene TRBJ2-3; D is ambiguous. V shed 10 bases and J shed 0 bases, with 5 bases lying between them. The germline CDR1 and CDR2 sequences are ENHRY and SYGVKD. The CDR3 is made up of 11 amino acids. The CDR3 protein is CASTSTDTQYF. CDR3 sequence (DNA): TGTGCCAGTACTAGCACAGATACGCAGTATTTT.